This TCR beta chain was recovered during a study of tumor and adjacent non-tumor tissue in lung cancer. Across the study: The patients, 9 to 11 men and 4 or 5 women, were about 31 to 76 with stage I to III disease. Samples averaged roughly 4.3 million productive TCRbeta reads each.

This clonotype is medium-sized within its sample. The antigen remains unidentified. The template was RNA from unsorted bulk tissue. The normal lung tissue was taken more than 3 cm from the tumor edge. Three rounds of nested PCR, following a modified ARM-PCR protocol, produced the TCRbeta library. TCRdb ran MiXCR on the multiplex PCR reads and lists one entry per CDR3 protein. Counted here are 80,000 to 100,000 distinct CDR3 sequences, more than 80% occurring once; the ten biggest clones make up approximately 28%. The germline CDR1 and CDR2 sequences are SQVTM and ANQGSEA. The CDR3 extends over 13 amino acids. V lost 6 bases, J lost 0 bases, and 11 bases lay in between. Study conclusions and caveats: Tumor tissue had significantly higher TCR diversity than normal lung. Higher tumor TCR diversity was associated with shorter survival.

This chain joins TRBV29-1 and TRBJ1-1; possible D gene TRBD1, 5 bases. The source material was distant non-tumor lung tissue. The receptor was isolated from a man aged 55 to 69 with small cell lung cancer. The CDR3 protein is CSVSTAMNTEAFF. The CDR3 bases are TGCAGCGTCTCGACAGCCATGAACACTGAAGCTTTCTTT.